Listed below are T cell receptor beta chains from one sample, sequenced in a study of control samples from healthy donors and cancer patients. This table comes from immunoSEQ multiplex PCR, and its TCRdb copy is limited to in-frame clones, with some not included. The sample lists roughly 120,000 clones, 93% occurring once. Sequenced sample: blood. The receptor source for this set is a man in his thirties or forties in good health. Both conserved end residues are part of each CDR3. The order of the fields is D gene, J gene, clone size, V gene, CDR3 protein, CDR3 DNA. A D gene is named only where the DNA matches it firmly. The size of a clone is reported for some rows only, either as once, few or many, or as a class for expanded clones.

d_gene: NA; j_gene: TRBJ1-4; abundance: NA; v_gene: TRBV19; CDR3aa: CASSKLNFGTINEKLFF; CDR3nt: TGTGCCAGTAGTAAACTGAATTTCGGGACCATTAATGAAAAACTGTTTTTT
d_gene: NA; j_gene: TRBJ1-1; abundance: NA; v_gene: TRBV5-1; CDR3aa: CASSLAGGGNTEAFF; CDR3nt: TGCGCCAGCAGCTTGGCCGGAGGGGGAAATACTGAAGCTTTCTTT
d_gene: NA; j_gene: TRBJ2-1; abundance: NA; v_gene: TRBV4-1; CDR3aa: CASSPLGSSYNEQFF; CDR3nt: TGCGCCAGCAGTCCCCTAGGTAGCTCCTACAATGAGCAGTTCTTC
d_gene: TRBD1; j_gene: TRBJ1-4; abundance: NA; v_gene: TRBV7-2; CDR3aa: CASSPTQGGVSEKLFF; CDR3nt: TGTGCCAGCAGCCCGACTCAGGGGGGTGTTAGTGAAAAACTGTTTTTT
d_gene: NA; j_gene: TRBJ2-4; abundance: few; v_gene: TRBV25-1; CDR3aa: CASSSREGAAKNIQYF; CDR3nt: TGTGCCAGCAGTTCTAGAGAGGGTGCGGCCAAAAACATTCAGTACTTC
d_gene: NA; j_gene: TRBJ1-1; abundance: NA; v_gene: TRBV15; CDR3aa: CATSSRGRTEAFF; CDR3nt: TGTGCCACCAGCAGCCGGGGGCGGACTGAAGCTTTCTTT
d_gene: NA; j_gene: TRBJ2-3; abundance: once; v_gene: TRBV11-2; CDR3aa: CASSLSQGLTDTQYF; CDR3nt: TGTGCCAGCAGCTTAAGTCAGGGGTTAACAGATACGCAGTATTTT
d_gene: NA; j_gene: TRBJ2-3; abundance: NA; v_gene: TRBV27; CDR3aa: CASSLRGRAGTDTQYF; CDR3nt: TGTGCCAGCAGTTTAAGGGGCAGGGCGGGCACAGATACGCAGTATTTT
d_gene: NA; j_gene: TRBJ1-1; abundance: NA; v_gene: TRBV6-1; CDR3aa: CASREGSIEAFF; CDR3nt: TGTGCCAGCAGGGAAGGCTCCATTGAAGCTTTCTTT
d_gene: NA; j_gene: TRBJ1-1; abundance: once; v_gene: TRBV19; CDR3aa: CASSIASVVNTEAFF; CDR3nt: TGTGCCAGTAGTATAGCGTCCGTGGTGAACACTGAAGCTTTCTTT
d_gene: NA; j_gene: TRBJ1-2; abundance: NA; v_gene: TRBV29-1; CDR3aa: CSTKPRVGSYTF; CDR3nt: TGCAGCACCAAACCCAGGGTGGGGAGCTACACCTTC